This record covers a single T cell receptor (beta chain). Its target is not known. Generated by immunoSEQ multiplex PCR, the TCRdb table keeps only in-frame clones and is missing some. This sample yields about 45,000 clones, of which about 90% are seen a single time; approximately 0.97% belongs to the top ten. The data belong to a study of OX40 agonist ivuxolimab in advanced cancers. Looking at the study overall: Of mixed ages from about 23 to 79 and averaging about 56 years, the group was 65% to 85% male.

Study-level results: Specificity for antigen went undetermined in the expanded peripheral T cells.

Collection of blood occurred at baseline, at cycle 4 day 1, and at cycle 7 day 1. Trimming took off 5 bases at V and 1 base at J, with 8 bases between the two ends. Germline CDR1 and CDR2: SEHNR and FQNEAQ (reference sequence). The CDR3 consists of 13 residues. This chain connects TRBV7-9 to TRBJ1-1, with D uncertain. Specimen: CD4+ or CD8+ T cells sorted from blood, collected in a trial of the OX40 agonist ivuxolimab. This receptor was identified in an adult with an advanced solid tumor such as melanoma, head and neck, liver or kidney cancer. The CDR3 loop is CASSPPPNTEAFF. CDR3 DNA sequence: TGTGCCAGCAGCCCCCCCCCGAACACTGAAGCTTTCTTT.